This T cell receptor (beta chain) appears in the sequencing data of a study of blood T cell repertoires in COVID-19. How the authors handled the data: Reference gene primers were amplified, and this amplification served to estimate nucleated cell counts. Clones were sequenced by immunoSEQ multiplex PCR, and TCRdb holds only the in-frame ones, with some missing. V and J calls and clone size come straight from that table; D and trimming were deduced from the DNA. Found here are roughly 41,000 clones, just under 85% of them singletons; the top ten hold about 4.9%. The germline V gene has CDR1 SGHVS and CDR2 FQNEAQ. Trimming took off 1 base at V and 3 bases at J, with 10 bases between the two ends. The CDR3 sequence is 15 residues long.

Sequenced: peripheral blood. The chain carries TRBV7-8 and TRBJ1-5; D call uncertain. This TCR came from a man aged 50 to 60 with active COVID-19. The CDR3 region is CASSLDQVNNQPQHF. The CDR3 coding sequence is TGTGCCAGCAGCTTAGATCAGGTGAACAATCAGCCCCAGCATTTT. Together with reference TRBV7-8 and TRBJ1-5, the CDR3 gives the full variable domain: GAGVSQSPRYKVAKRGQDVALRCDPISGHVSLFWYQQALGQGPEFLTYFQNEAQLDKSGLPSDRFFAERPEGSVSTLKIQRTQQEDSAVYLCASSLDQVNNQPQHFGDGTRLSIL.